This TCR beta chain comes out of a study of blood T cell repertoires in COVID-19. Study-level background: Samples of COVID-19 (acute and convalescent) were obtained from the United States, Italy and Spain. Nucleic acid was either cDNA or gDNA, and it came from T cells, B-cell-depleted T cells, or PBMCs.

Original processing methods: Reference gene primers were amplified, and this amplification served to estimate nucleated cell counts. Sequencing was performed with immunoSEQ multiplex PCR; in TCRdb, only in-frame clones are kept and a portion is missing. V and J calls and clone size are as listed in that table; D and trimming were resolved from the DNA. Of about 260,000 clones detected, around 87% appear once; the ten largest clones hold about 1.6%. CDR1 GTSNPN and CDR2 SVGIG come from the germline V gene (reference sequence). This CDR3 spans 13 amino acids. Deletions cut 5 bases from V and 4 bases from J, with 14 bases between.

V usage is TRBV30 and J usage is TRBJ1-1; a possible D gene is TRBD1 (5 bases). Sequences were obtained from peripheral blood. The sequence was obtained from a woman aged 40 to 50 who had recovered from COVID-19. CDR3 nucleotides: TGTGCCTGGGGAGCGGGGGTTCTCACTGAAGCTTTCTTT. Amino acid sequence: CAWGAGVLTEAFF.